The next 2 T cell receptor beta chains were all read from a single sample in a study of shared clonotypes between healthy human individuals. Sequencing was performed with immunoSEQ multiplex PCR; in TCRdb, only in-frame clones are kept and a portion is missing. Among about 1.5 million clones listed, under 99% were seen once. The sample taken for sequencing was naive CD4+ T cells sorted from blood. Subset indicated: CD45RA+ positively selected. The receptor source for this set is a young man in good health.

The J gene is TRBJ2-5, the V gene TRBV29-1; D perhaps matches TRBD1 (6 bases). Germline V CDR1 and CDR2: SQVTM, ANQGSEA. V was cut by 8 bases and J by 2 bases, with 21 bases left in between. CDR3 size: 15 residues. CDR3 DNA sequence: TGCAGCTGTTGGGGACAAGGCGTACATCAAGAGACCCAGTACTTC. This translates into CSCWGQGVHQETQYF.

The chain recombines TRBV20-1 with TRBJ2-5; D gene ambiguous. Trimming stripped 5 bases from V and 9 bases from J, with 10 bases between. This CDR3 has 10 residues. Germline V CDR1 and CDR2: DFQATT, SNEGSKA (reference sequence). CDR3 protein: CSAPGRAQYF. CDR3 sequence (DNA): TGCAGTGCTCCCGGTCGGGCCCAGTACTTC.